The clone carrying this TCR beta chain appeared a single time. This specimen comes from a study of tumor-infiltrating lymphocytes in localized non-small cell lung cancer. This CDR3 region has 17 residues. Germline V gives CDR1 SGHTA, CDR2 FQGNSA. V gave up 5 bases and J gave up 3 bases, with 23 bases separating them. Method: immunoSEQ multiplex PCR; TCRdb's copy keeps in-frame clones and lacks some. Of about 23,000 clones in the sample, approximately 73% are singletons; the top ten hold 6.3%. The TCR was taken from a human donor with non-small cell lung cancer. Sequences were obtained from lung tumor tissue. The rearrangement joins TRBV7-2 to TRBJ2-7; possibly TRBD1 for D (6 bases). The CDR3 DNA reads as TGTGCCAGCAGCACTCCTTTGGACAGCGCCTCCGTCTACGAGCAGTACTTC. Translated: CASSTPLDSASVYEQYF. Looking up the rest from reference TRBV7-2 and TRBJ2-7 gives the full variable domain: GAGVSQSPSNKVTEKGKDVELRCDPISGHTALYWYRQSLGQGLEFLIYFQGNSAPDKSGLPSDRFSAERTGGSVSTLTIQRTQQEDSAVYLCASSTPLDSASVYEQYFGPGTRLTVT.